A selection of T cell receptor beta chains follows, all from one sample in a study of T cells in Graves' hyperthyroidism and ophthalmopathy. MiXCR was run by TCRdb on the multiplex PCR reads, yielding one entry per CDR3 protein. The sample has roughly 500,000 distinct CDR3 sequences; about 16% are singletons. The sample comprised blood. These receptors were collected from a woman between 25 and 40 years old with Graves' ophthalmopathy. Each CDR3 is given with its conserved first and last residue. Fields, in order: J gene, V gene, clone size, D gene, CDR3 protein, CDR3 DNA. The D gene is left open where the match is weak. Clone size is not always given. Where it is, it says once, few, many or a class for expanded clones.

TRBJ1-1 TRBV7-9 NA TRBD1 CASSLVEGGMRDTEAFF TGTGCCAGCAGCTTAGTCGAAGGGGGCATGAGGGACACTGAAGCTTTCTTT
TRBJ2-3 TRBV28 few TRBD2 CASSFGAGDSDTQYF TGTGCCAGCAGTTTTGGAGCGGGGGACTCAGATACGCAGTATTTT
TRBJ2-5 TRBV7-3 many NA CASSISEWETQYF TGTGCCAGCAGCATTAGCGAGTGGGAGACCCAGTACTTC
TRBJ2-7 TRBV6-2/TRBV6-3 many NA CASSPEGGHRYEQYF TGTGCCAGCAGCCCCGAAGGCGGGCACCGCTACGAGCAGTACTTC
TRBJ1-3 TRBV19 NA NA CASSMGQRRPGNTIYF TGTGCCAGTAGTATGGGTCAGCGGCGCCCTGGAAACACCATATATTTT
TRBJ2-1 TRBV12-3/TRBV12-4 few NA CASRYSAGFYNEQFF TGTGCCAGCAGGTACTCTGCGGGGTTCTACAATGAGCAGTTCTTC
TRBJ1-1 TRBV5-1 NA NA CASSLIRSMNTEAFF TGCGCCAGCAGCTTGATCCGGAGCATGAACACTGAAGCTTTCTTT
TRBJ2-2 TRBV29-1 few NA CSVEDRAEELFF TGCAGCGTTGAAGATCGGGCGGAGGAGCTGTTTTTT
TRBJ2-7 TRBV29-1 few NA CSVDGGGRWPPGQYF TGCAGCGTTGACGGAGGCGGTCGCTGGCCTCCAGGGCAGTACTTC
TRBJ2-1 TRBV28 many TRBD1 CASRGTGLDYNEQFF TGTGCCAGCAGGGGGACAGGCCTTGATTACAATGAGCAGTTCTTC
TRBJ1-5 TRBV12-3/TRBV12-4 many TRBD1 CASSFDRVNQPQHF TGTGCCAGCAGTTTTGACAGGGTCAATCAGCCCCAGCATTTT
TRBJ2-1 TRBV7-6 NA NA CANSLEGAHSYNEQFF TGTGCCAACAGCTTAGAGGGCGCACACTCCTACAATGAGCAGTTCTTC